A selection of T cell receptor beta chains follows, all from one sample in a study of shared clonotypes between healthy human individuals. Profiled with immunoSEQ multiplex PCR; TCRdb holds only in-frame clones, not every one. The sample gives under 2,500,000 clones, approximately 94% of which show up once; 0.1% to 0.15% is in the top ten. Material: naive CD4+ T cells sorted from blood. All receptors come from a man between 18 and 29 years old in good health. The CDR3 runs from the conserved cysteine through the conserved F or W. D genes are given only for firm matches. Some rows mark clone size as missing; the rest say once, few, many or name a class of expanded clone.

>-|16|TRBJ2-3|TRBV2|-
TGTGCCAGCAGTGAAAGGGTGGGACTCGAGACGGATACGCAGTATTTT
CASSERVGLETDTQYF
>-|13|TRBJ2-1|TRBV25-1|-
TGTGCCAGCAGTGAAGGGGGATTGAGTGAGCAGTTCTTC
CASSEGGLSEQFF
>-|13|TRBJ1-2|TRBV29-1|-
TGCAGCTCCGCAGAGGGGCGGGACTATGGCTACACCTTC
CSSAEGRDYGYTF
>-|12|TRBJ2-1|TRBV28|-
TGTGCCAGCAGCCCTGAGGTCCGTCAGCCGTTCTTC
CASSPEVRQPFF
>-|13|TRBJ2-5|TRBV6-5|-
TGTGCCAGCAGTCCGGCCGGGTCGGGGACCCAGTACTTC
CASSPAGSGTQYF
>-|14|TRBJ1-2|TRBV6-1|-
TGTGCCAGCAGTGCTGTAGCCCAAGCCCATGGCTACACCTTC
CASSAVAQAHGYTF
>TRBD1|16|TRBJ1-2|TRBV9|once
TGTGCCAGCAGCTTACGAACAGGGGGTGGTATTTATGGCTACACCTTC
CASSLRTGGGIYGYTF
>-|14|TRBJ2-2|TRBV30|-
TGTGCCTGGAGTGTACAAGGTTACACCGGGGAGCTGTTTTTT
CAWSVQGYTGELFF
>TRBD1|15|TRBJ1-5|TRBV18|-
TGTGCCAGCTCATCTCAGGACAGGGAGGGGAAGCCCCAGCATTTT
CASSSQDREGKPQHF
>-|13|TRBJ1-2|TRBV5-1|-
TGCGCCAGCAGCGAGGACAGAGACTATGGCTACACCTTC
CASSEDRDYGYTF
>-|14|TRBJ1-2|TRBV2|-
TGTGCCAGCAGTGATCGGGGCACTAACTATGGCTACACCTTC
CASSDRGTNYGYTF
>-|15|TRBJ1-1|TRBV27|-
TGTGCCAGCAGTTTCAGGGATCCGATTAACACTGAAGCTTTCTTT
CASSFRDPINTEAFF
>-|16|TRBJ2-7|TRBV21-1|-
TGTGCCAGCAGCCTCTATCTTCAGGGGGCGACCTACGAGCAGTACTTC
CASSLYLQGATYEQYF
>TRBD1|15|TRBJ2-7|TRBV11-2|-
TGTGCCAGCAGCTCAGTCCGGGACAGGGGCTACGAGCAGTACTTC
CASSSVRDRGYEQYF
>TRBD2|15|TRBJ2-1|TRBV6-5|-
TGTGCCAGCAGTTACTCTAGGACTAGCGGTAATGAGCAGTTCTTC
CASSYSRTSGNEQFF
>TRBD1|18|TRBJ1-1|TRBV2|-
TGTGCCAGCAGTTCTCGGACAGGGGTAGATTCCTGGAACACTGAAGCTTTCTTT
CASSSRTGVDSWNTEAFF
>TRBD1|13|TRBJ2-5|TRBV5-6|-
TGTGCCAGCAGCGGACAGGTAGGAGAGACCCAGTACTTC
CASSGQVGETQYF
>-|12|TRBJ1-6|TRBV4-1|-
TGCGCCAGCAGCCAAAATAATTCACCCCTCCACTTT
CASSQNNSPLHF
>TRBD2|14|TRBJ2-7|TRBV4-1|once
TGCGCCAGCAGCCAAGGGGGAGGGACCTACGAGCAGTACTTC
CASSQGGGTYEQYF
>-|13|TRBJ1-4|TRBV2|-
TGTGCCAGCACCAGGACAGAGGCGGAAAAACTGTTTTTT
CASTRTEAEKLFF
>-|11|TRBJ2-5|TRBV19|-
TGTGCCAGTAGTAACCCGGAGACCCAGTACTTC
CASSNPETQYF
>-|14|TRBJ2-7|TRBV6-5|-
TGTGCCAGCAGTTACTCCCAGGCGTGGAACGAGCAGTACTTC
CASSYSQAWNEQYF
>-|17|TRBJ2-1|TRBV27|-
TGTGCCAGCAGTTTATCGACGGGATTTAGCTCCTACAATGAGCAGTTCTTC
CASSLSTGFSSYNEQFF
>-|15|TRBJ2-5|TRBV2|many
TGTGCCAGCGCTGGGGCGGCGGCCCTCCAAGAGACCCAGTACTTC
CASAGAAALQETQYF
>TRBD1|16|TRBJ1-6|TRBV5-6|once
TGTGCCAGCAGCTTGGGAGGGACAGGGTTAGGGTCACCCCTCCACTTT
CASSLGGTGLGSPLHF
>-|14|TRBJ1-2|TRBV6-5|-
TGTGCCAGCAGTTTGCGACAGGAGGTCTATGGCTACACCTTC
CASSLRQEVYGYTF
>-|16|TRBJ1-1|TRBV14|-
TGTGCCAGCAGCCAGAGGCCCGATCGAGTGAACACTGAAGCTTTCTTT
CASSQRPDRVNTEAFF
>-|14|TRBJ2-3|TRBV10-3|once
TGTGCCATCAGCGTAGGGGGGAGTGAGGATACGCAGTATTTT
CAISVGGSEDTQYF
>-|13|TRBJ1-2|TRBV6-1|once
TGTGCCAGCAGTGAACGGAGCTACTATGGCTACACCTTC
CASSERSYYGYTF
>-|14|TRBJ2-1|TRBV12-5|-
TGTGCTAGTGGTTTGGTACCCCAGGTTTACGAGCAGTTCTTC
CASGLVPQVYEQFF
>-|13|TRBJ1-1|TRBV7-2|once
TGTGCCAGCAGCATACAGGCGAACACTGAAGCTTTCTTT
CASSIQANTEAFF